Presented here are 17 T cell receptor beta chains from one specimen sequenced in a study of blood T cell repertoires in COVID-19. Method: immunoSEQ multiplex PCR; TCRdb's copy keeps in-frame clones and lacks some. Here the sample spans roughly 350,000 clones, roughly nine tenths being singletons. Sequenced: PBMCs or T cells enriched from blood (not recorded which). The receptors come from a woman aged 25 to 45 who had recovered from COVID-19.

The chain uses TRBV7-3 and TRBJ2-1, with 10 positions matching TRBD2. Losses at the gene ends were 5 bases for V and 8 bases for J; bases not matched to a gene: 15. Germline CDR1 reads SGHTA; CDR2 reads FQGTGA. The CDR3 sequence is 17 residues long. The CDR3: CASSPRGSGRGLHEQFF. CDR3 bases: TGTGCCAGCAGCCCCAGAGGGAGCGGGAGGGGGTTGCATGAGCAGTTCTTC. The whole variable domain, remainder taken from reference TRBV7-3 and TRBJ2-1, is GAGVSQTPSNKVTEKGKYVELRCDPISGHTALYWYRQSLGQGPEFLIYFQGTGAADDSGLPNDRFFAVRPEGSVSTLKIQRTERGDSAVYLCASSPRGSGRGLHEQFFGPGTRLTVL.

This chain uses TRBV18 with TRBJ2-5; D is possibly TRBD1 (6 bases). The CDR3 contains 14 residues. From germline, CDR1 is KGHSH and CDR2 LQKENI. V shed 4 bases and J shed 1 base, with 10 bases lying between them. In DNA form, the CDR3 reads TGTGCCAGCTCACTAACAGGGCTCCAAGAGACCCAGTACTTC. This codes for CASSLTGLQETQYF.

The V gene is TRBV28, the J gene TRBJ2-2; 12 bases are shared with TRBD2. CDR1 is MDHEN, CDR2 SYDVKM, per germline. The J segment lost 4 bases and the V segment lost 8 bases, leaving 8 bases of the junction unmatched. The CDR3 has 16 amino acids. For the CDR3, the DNA is TGTGCCAGCCATCTAGCGGGGGGGCCGGGCACCGGGGAGCTGTTTTTT. It translates to CASHLAGGPGTGELFF. The full variable domain, with the rest looked up from reference TRBV28 and TRBJ2-2, is DVKVTQSSRYLVKRTGEKVFLECVQDMDHENMFWYRQDPGLGLRLIYFSYDVKMKEKGDIPEGYSVSREKKERFSLILESASTNQTSMYLCASHLAGGPGTGELFFGEGSRLTVL.

The V gene is TRBV27, the J gene TRBJ1-5; D is unresolved. The CDR3 is 12 residues long. The germline V gene has CDR1 MNHEY and CDR2 SMNVEV (reference sequence). V was cut by 7 bases and J by 7 bases, with 11 bases left in between. Here the CDR3 reads CASISGKQPQHF. CDR3 in DNA: TGTGCCAGCATTTCCGGGAAACAGCCCCAGCATTTT.

This clone occurred once. V is TRBV2 and J is TRBJ1-2; D remains unclear. The CDR3 length is 13 residues. CDR1 is SNHLY and CDR2 is FYNNEI in the germline V gene. Trimming stripped 2 bases from V and 5 bases from J, with 9 bases between. The DNA for the CDR3 is TGTGCCAGCAGTGAAACGAGGTCATATGGCTACACCTTC. It is translated as CASSETRSYGYTF.

The chain links TRBV6-5 to TRBJ2-7, with D possibly matching TRBD1 (6 bases). In germline, CDR1 is MNHEY, CDR2 SVGAGI. The CDR3 contains 14 residues. Trimming pared 11 bases from V and 3 bases from J, leaving 20 bases between. The CDR3 coding sequence is TGTGCCGCATATCGCAGACAGGTCGGCTACGAGCAGTACTTC. Amino acid sequence: CAAYRRQVGYEQYF.

The rearrangement uses TRBV29-1 and TRBJ1-2; TRBD1 aligns across 7 bases. Germline V CDR1 and CDR2: SQVTM, ANQGSEA. With V trimmed by 3 bases and J by 7 bases, 5 bases remained unmatched. The CDR3 has 12 amino acids. CDR3 sequence (DNA): TGCAGCGTTGAGAGGCAGGGGGGTGGCTACACCTTC. Encoded protein: CSVERQGGGYTF.

This clone came up a few times. V is TRBV11-3 and J is TRBJ1-6; 9 nucleotides agree with TRBD1. Trimming at V came to 3 bases and at J to 7 bases, leaving 4 bases not matched to a gene. Germline V gene lookup returns CDR1 SGHNT and CDR2 YENEEA. The CDR3 runs 15 residues. In DNA, the CDR3 is TGTGCCAGCAGCTTGGATACAGGGGGCAATTCACCCCTCCACTTT. Amino acids: CASSLDTGGNSPLHF.

Points on this clone: An end of the junction differs from the germline gene, which may be a read error. Different DNA sequences within this sample yield the same CDR3. This chain connects TRBV6-5 to TRBJ1-1; TRBD1 matches at 7 bases. Per germline, CDR1 MNHEY and CDR2 SVGAGI. The CDR3 is made up of 11 amino acids. CDR3 region: CASKTGTQTFF. Written as DNA, the CDR3 is TGTGCCAGCAAGACAGGGACGCAAACTTTTTTT.

This clone was detected only a few times. Other DNA variants within this sample encode the same CDR3. The rearrangement links TRBV12-3 or TRBV12-4 to TRBJ1-5, with D possibly being TRBD1 (6 bases). The V gene lost 1 base and the J gene lost 7 bases, with 8 bases spanning the gap. The CDR3 is 13 residues long. Written as DNA, the CDR3 is TGTGCCAGCAGTTTAGAGGGGGACCAGCCCCAGCATTTT. This codes for CASSLEGDQPQHF.

The chain recombines TRBV7-9 with TRBJ2-1; 10 bases fit TRBD2. The V segment lost 5 bases and the J segment 9 bases; nucleotides outside the gene matches: 7. The CDR3 spans 14 residues. The germline gives CDR1 SEHNR, CDR2 FQNEAQ (reference sequence). The CDR3 is CASSPLAGVSEQFF. In DNA form, the CDR3 reads TGTGCCAGCAGCCCTCTAGCGGGAGTATCTGAGCAGTTCTTC.

V and J are TRBV30 and TRBJ2-7; D is possibly TRBD2 (5 bases). In germline, CDR1 is GTSNPN, CDR2 SVGIG (reference sequence). Between the trimmed V and J ends, which lost 0 bases and 7 bases, there was a span of 10 bases. This CDR3 has 12 amino acids. Here the CDR3 DNA reads TGTGCCTGGAGTGTAACTTCGGGGGAGCAGTACTTC. This gives the protein CAWSVTSGEQYF.

The chain is built from TRBV28 and TRBJ2-5; 9 positions match TRBD1. Germline CDR1 is MDHEN and CDR2 is SYDVKM. The length of the CDR3 is 14 residues. V shed 5 bases, J shed 5 bases, and the junction held 6 bases outside the gene matches. The CDR3 sequence is CASSGPGQGETQYF. For the CDR3, the DNA is TGTGCCAGCAGTGGTCCCGGACAGGGGGAGACCCAGTACTTC.

The chain links TRBV4-1 to TRBJ2-7; TRBD1 might be the D (7 bases). V was cut by 0 bases and J by 5 bases, with 14 bases left in between. CDR1 and CDR2 (germline): MGHRA, YSYEKL. The CDR3 spans 15 residues. As DNA, the CDR3 is TGCGCCAGCAGCCAAGATGGAGGGGGCGGGAACGAGCAGTACTTC. Translating gives CASSQDGGGGNEQYF.

V is TRBV6-4 and J is TRBJ1-1; weak D call: TRBD1 (5 bases). Germline V lookup: CDR1 MRHNA, CDR2 SNTAGT. The V gene lost 4 bases and the J gene lost 0 bases, with 12 bases spanning the gap. This CDR3 spans 15 amino acids. The DNA for the CDR3 is TGTGCCAGCAGTGCCCCGGGACTGATGAACACTGAAGCTTTCTTT. It specifies CASSAPGLMNTEAFF.

The gene calls are TRBV19 and TRBJ1-2; TRBD1 agrees at 7 bases. The germline gives CDR1 LNHDA, CDR2 SQIVND (reference sequence). This CDR3 has 14 amino acids. V lost 7 bases to trimming and J lost 2 bases; unmatched junction nucleotides: 7. The CDR3 nucleotides read TGTGCCAGTAAGAGCAGGGGGGAAAACTATGGCTACACCTTC. It translates to CASKSRGENYGYTF.

This chain links TRBV6-5 with TRBJ1-2; D gene unclear. Trimming left V 6 bases short and J 2 bases short, with 10 bases between. Germline CDR1 reads MNHEY; CDR2 reads SVGAGI. This CDR3 region has 13 residues. CDR3 loop: CASRPDGNYGYTF. The CDR3 region has the DNA TGTGCCAGCAGACCCGACGGGAACTATGGCTACACCTTC.